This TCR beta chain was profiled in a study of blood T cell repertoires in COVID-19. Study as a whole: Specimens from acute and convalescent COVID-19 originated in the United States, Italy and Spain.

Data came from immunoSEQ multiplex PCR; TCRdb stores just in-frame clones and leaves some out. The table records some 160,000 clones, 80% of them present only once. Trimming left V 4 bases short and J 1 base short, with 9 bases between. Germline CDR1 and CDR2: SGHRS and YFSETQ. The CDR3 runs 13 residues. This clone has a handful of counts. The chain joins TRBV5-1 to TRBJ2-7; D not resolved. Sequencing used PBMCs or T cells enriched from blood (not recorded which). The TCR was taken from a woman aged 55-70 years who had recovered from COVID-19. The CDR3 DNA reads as TGCGCCAGCAGCCTGGCGGAGTCCTACGAGCAGTACTTC. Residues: CASSLAESYEQYF.